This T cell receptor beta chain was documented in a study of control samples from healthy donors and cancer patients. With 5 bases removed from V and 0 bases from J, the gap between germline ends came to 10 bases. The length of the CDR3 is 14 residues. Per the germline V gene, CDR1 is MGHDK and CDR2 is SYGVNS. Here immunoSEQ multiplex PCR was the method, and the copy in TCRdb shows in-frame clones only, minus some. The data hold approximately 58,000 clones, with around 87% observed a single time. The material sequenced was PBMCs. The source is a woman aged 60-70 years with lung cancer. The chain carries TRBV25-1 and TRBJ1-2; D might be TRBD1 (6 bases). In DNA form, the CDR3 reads TGTGCCAGCAGTCAACAGGGCCCTAACTATGGCTACACCTTC. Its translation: CASSQQGPNYGYTF.